The 21 T cell receptor beta chains presented below share a single source sample, sequenced in a study of PD-1 blockade in classical Hodgkin lymphoma. Here immunoSEQ multiplex PCR was the method, and the copy in TCRdb shows in-frame clones only, minus some. The table has around 17,000 clones, roughly four fifths seen once; the top ten hold over 6.5%. Time point specified: newly diagnosed, previously untreated cHL patient sample. The sequencing input was peripheral blood mononuclear cells (PBMCs). The receptor source for this set is a human donor with classical Hodgkin lymphoma.

This clone appeared a few times. The chain links TRBV25-1 to TRBJ2-3; no definite D call. The V gene lost 6 bases and the J gene lost 0 bases, with 4 bases spanning the gap. Germline CDR1 and CDR2: MGHDK and SYGVNS. The CDR3 length is 12 residues. This chain's CDR3 is CASRTSTDTQYF. The CDR3 coding sequence is TGTGCCAGCAGGACAAGCACAGATACGCAGTATTTT.

The chain employs TRBV15 and TRBJ2-3; D possibly corresponds to TRBD1 (6 bases). CDR1 is LNHNV, CDR2 YYDKDF, per germline (reference sequence). This CDR3 contains 17 residues. Trimming took 1 base from V and 1 from J, leaving 15 bases between them. CDR3 in amino acids: CATSRGGVGGRTDTQYF. For the CDR3, the DNA is TGTGCCACCAGCAGAGGAGGGGTTGGGGGCCGCACAGATACGCAGTATTTT.

The chain couples TRBV6-5 to TRBJ2-1; D remains ambiguous. CDR3 length: 13 residues. Looked up from germline, CDR1 is MNHEY and CDR2 is SVGAGI. Trimming stripped 5 bases from V and 5 bases from J, with 10 bases between. CDR3 region: CASSGKPHNEQFF. CDR3 nucleotides: TGTGCCAGCAGTGGGAAACCCCACAATGAGCAGTTCTTC.

The chain recombines TRBV10-1 with TRBJ2-7; D is uncertain. The CDR3 has 13 residues. Trimming pared 2 bases from V and 5 bases from J, leaving 10 bases between. Germline CDR1 WNHNN, CDR2 SYGVQD (reference sequence). CDR3 loop: CASSEPMVDEQYF. In DNA, the CDR3 is TGCGCCAGCAGTGAGCCCATGGTGGACGAGCAGTACTTC.

This chain links TRBV4-1 with TRBJ2-5; possibly TRBD2 for D (6 bases). The CDR3 contains 15 residues. Looked up from germline, CDR1 is MGHRA and CDR2 is YSYEKL. Trimming cost V 4 bases and J 0 bases, with 12 bases left between them. DNA for the CDR3: TGCGCCAGCAGCCCCGGCCGGGGGTACCAAGAGACCCAGTACTTC. Translating gives CASSPGRGYQETQYF.

The chain carries TRBV28 and TRBJ2-3; D tentatively reads TRBD1 or TRBD2 (5 bases each). The CDR3 spans 13 residues. Between the trimmed V and J ends, which lost 3 bases and 8 bases, there was a span of 12 bases. CDR1 MDHEN and CDR2 SYDVKM come from the germline V gene. The CDR3 coding sequence is TGTGCCAGCAGTTTTGAGGGACCTGCTACGCAGTATTTT. Translated: CASSFEGPATQYF.

This chain joins TRBV2 and TRBJ1-2; a possible D gene is TRBD1 (5 bases). In germline, CDR1 is SNHLY, CDR2 FYNNEI. CDR3 size: 13 residues. The germline V and J ends were trimmed by 9 bases and 3 bases, with 14 bases remaining between them. CDR3 coding DNA: TGTGCCAGTGGGGGGGACTCCGACTATGGCTACACCTTC. This translates into CASGGDSDYGYTF.

The table lists this clone with a count of one. This sequence joins TRBV6-5 and TRBJ1-5; D gene uncertain. The CDR3 length is 15 residues. Germline V gives CDR1 MNHEY, CDR2 SVGAGI. The V end was cut by 7 bases, the J end by 4 bases, with 17 bases between. CDR3 in DNA: TGTGCCAGCACTCTTTCCGTAAGCTCGAATCAGCCCCAGCATTTT. As protein: CASTLSVSSNQPQHF.

The CDR3 coding sequence is TGTGCCAGCAGTTTAAGCTCGACTAGCGAGACGAGCTCCTACAATGAGCAGTTCTTC. Its protein is CASSLSSTSETSSYNEQFF. This sequence joins TRBV28 and TRBJ2-1, with TRBD2 matching 8 bases. With 2 bases clipped from V and 0 bases from J, the junction kept 12 bases outside the gene matches. Germline assignment: CDR1 MDHEN and CDR2 SYDVKM. This CDR3 is 19 amino acids long.

The chain has TRBV19 and TRBJ1-2; D gene unclear. CDR3 size: 11 residues. V was shortened by 2 bases and J by 6 bases, with 4 bases between the two germline ends. CDR1 is LNHDA and CDR2 is SQIVND in the germline V gene (reference sequence). For the CDR3, the DNA is TGTGCCAGTAGTATACGTGATGGCTACACCTTC. It encodes CASSIRDGYTF. The full variable domain, with the rest looked up from reference TRBV19 and TRBJ1-2, is DGGITQSPKYLFRKEGQNVTLSCEQNLNHDAMYWYRQDPGQGLRLIYYSQIVNDFQKGDIAEGYSVSREKKESFPLTVTSAQKNPTAFYLCASSIRDGYTFGSGTRLTVV.

The chain couples TRBV19 to TRBJ1-4; perhaps TRBD1 as D (6 bases). Germline lookup yields CDR1 LNHDA and CDR2 SQIVND (reference sequence). The CDR3 contains 16 residues. Trimming removed 3 bases at V and 7 bases at J, with 18 bases between. CDR3: CASSIRTVDTLEKLFF. Here the CDR3 DNA reads TGTGCCAGTAGTATTCGGACAGTCGATACCCTTGAAAAACTGTTTTTT.

This chain joins TRBV2 and TRBJ1-2; 7 nucleotides match TRBD1. Per the germline V gene, CDR1 is SNHLY and CDR2 is FYNNEI. J was trimmed by 1 base and V by 6 bases; bases with no gene match: 5. The CDR3 extends over 14 amino acids. The CDR3: CASSGTASNYGYTF. CDR3 DNA sequence: TGTGCCAGCAGCGGGACAGCTAGTAACTATGGCTACACCTTC.

The V call is TRBV7-8, the J call TRBJ2-1; D perhaps matches TRBD1 (5 bases). The CDR3 extends over 15 amino acids. Trimming shortened V by 0 bases and J by 3 bases, and 9 bases separated the two germline ends. CDR1 is SGHVS and CDR2 is FQNEAQ in the germline V gene. The CDR3 sequence: CASSLAEGHYNEQFF. The CDR3 region has the DNA TGTGCCAGCAGCTTAGCGGAAGGACACTACAATGAGCAGTTCTTC.

The table lists this clone with a few counts. V is TRBV2 and J is TRBJ2-2; D not certain. The CDR3 is 13 amino acids. The germline V and J ends were trimmed by 2 bases and 2 bases, with 3 bases remaining between them. The germline V gene encodes CDR1 SNHLY and CDR2 FYNNEI. The CDR3, as DNA: TGTGCCAGCAGTGAAACTAACACCGGGGAGCTGTTTTTT. It translates to CASSETNTGELFF.

This clone came up once. The rearrangement uses TRBV5-8 and TRBJ1-1; 7 nucleotides agree with TRBD1. CDR1 is SGHTS, CDR2 YDEGEE, per germline. V lost 1 base to trimming and J lost 4 bases; unmatched junction nucleotides: 10. This CDR3 region has 16 residues. This CDR3 reads CASSLYWDRRGTEAFF. CDR3 DNA: TGTGCCAGCAGCTTGTATTGGGACAGAAGGGGCACTGAAGCTTTCTTT.

The V and J genes are TRBV19 and TRBJ1-4; 9 bases map to TRBD1. Trimming at V came to 9 bases and at J to 8 bases, leaving 22 bases not matched to a gene. The germline V gene has CDR1 LNHDA and CDR2 SQIVND (reference sequence). The CDR3 totals 18 residues. CDR3 DNA: TGTGCCAGCTCAAAGAGCCGAGGCCCGGGACAGGGTGGAGAAAAACTGTTTTTT. Residues: CASSKSRGPGQGGEKLFF. Looking up the rest from reference TRBV19 and TRBJ1-4 gives the full variable domain: DGGITQSPKYLFRKEGQNVTLSCEQNLNHDAMYWYRQDPGQGLRLIYYSQIVNDFQKGDIAEGYSVSREKKESFPLTVTSAQKNPTAFYLCASSKSRGPGQGGEKLFFGSGTQLSVL.

J is TRBJ2-7 and V is TRBV11-2, with D unresolved. This CDR3 is 14 amino acids long. CDR1 SGHAT and CDR2 FQNNGV come from the germline V gene. The germline V and J ends were trimmed by 1 base and 2 bases, with 9 bases remaining between them. CDR3 loop: CASSLGVITYEQYF. The CDR3, as DNA: TGTGCCAGCAGCTTAGGAGTGATTACCTACGAGCAGTACTTC.

The chain is built from TRBV19 and TRBJ1-1, with D hard to call. The CDR3 contains 13 residues. Trimming shortened V by 1 base and J by 10 bases, and 13 bases separated the two germline ends. Looked up from germline, CDR1 is LNHDA and CDR2 is SQIVND (reference sequence). In DNA form, the CDR3 reads TGTGCCAGTAGTATAGGACCCTCCGCGGGAGCTTTCTTT. Translation gives CASSIGPSAGAFF.

The chain recombines TRBV7-2 with TRBJ1-5, with D uncertain. The length of the CDR3 is 12 residues. Deletions cut 1 base from V and 11 bases from J, with 9 bases between. Germline V gene lookup returns CDR1 SGHTA and CDR2 FQGNSA. The CDR3 loop reads CASSLDTTTQHF. The CDR3 bases are TGTGCCAGCAGCTTAGACACCACGACCCAGCATTTT. Together with reference TRBV7-2 and TRBJ1-5, the CDR3 gives the full variable domain: GAGVSQSPSNKVTEKGKDVELRCDPISGHTALYWYRQSLGQGLEFLIYFQGNSAPDKSGLPSDRFSAERTGGSVSTLTIQRTQQEDSAVYLCASSLDTTTQHFGDGTRLSIL.

This clone was picked up one time. The rearrangement uses TRBV4-2 and TRBJ2-7; D perhaps matches TRBD2 (6 bases). The germline CDR1 and CDR2 sequences are LGHNA and YNFKEQ. The CDR3 sequence is 16 residues long. V lost 0 bases and J lost 0, with 12 bases in between. The CDR3 sequence: CASSQEAELASYEQYF. Written as DNA, the CDR3 is TGTGCCAGCAGCCAAGAAGCGGAACTAGCCTCCTACGAGCAGTACTTC.

The V gene is TRBV19, the J gene TRBJ1-1; 7 bases agree with TRBD1. The CDR3 covers 14 residues. The V gene end was trimmed by 3 bases and the J gene end by 0 bases; junction bases not matched to a gene: 1. Germline CDR1 LNHDA, CDR2 SQIVND (reference sequence). The CDR3 protein is CASSITGVNTEAFF. For the CDR3, the DNA is TGTGCCAGTAGTATTACAGGGGTGAACACTGAAGCTTTCTTT.